Listed here are 8 T cell receptor beta chains from one sample, sequenced in a study of T-cell reconstitution after alpha-beta-depleted transplantation in children (dated by TCRdb to 2016 to 2017). The library relied on PCR. For sequencing, an Illumina HiSeq 2500 was employed. To normalize quantification of the TCRbeta repertoire, the TCR libraries were built with molecular barcoding that relied on unique molecular identifiers. Clones were called with MiXCR by TCRdb after fastp trimmed the public reads at Q25, and only in-frame beta chains were retained. Identical CDR3 proteins give one entry, which carries the most common genes and DNA. Within this sample are about 980,000 distinct CDR3 sequences, with about 30% of them counted one time only. The ten largest clones add up to around 30% of the sample. In light of the paper, this sample's treatment or condition label describes: allogeneic hematopoietic cell transplantation with graft depleted of TCRalphabeta T cells and CD19 B cells.

This specimen consisted of PBMCs, mostly from graft donor cells, obtained 360 days after TCRalphabeta/CD19-depleted stem cell transplant. The origin of the receptors is a boy younger than two who had a stem cell transplant for SCID, so the T cells may come from the graft donor.

This chain links TRBV12-3 or TRBV12-4 with TRBJ2-2; D perhaps matches TRBD2 (5 bases). Trimming shortened V by 1 base and J by 4 bases, and 10 bases separated the two germline ends. This CDR3 has 15 residues. CDR3 sequence reads: CASSLGVGVTGELFF. CDR3 in DNA: TGTGCCAGCAGTTTAGGTGTCGGGGTCACCGGGGAGCTGTTTTTT.

This sequence joins TRBV5-6 and TRBJ1-1; D might be TRBD1 (6 bases). Trimming removed 4 bases from V and 1 base from J, with 17 bases in between. Per the germline V gene, CDR1 is SGHDT and CDR2 is YYEEEE. The CDR3 is made up of 16 amino acids. For the CDR3, the DNA is TGTGCCAGCAGCCCCCCAAGGGGACACGGGAACACTGAAGCTTTCTTT. Amino acid sequence: CASSPPRGHGNTEAFF.

The DNA for the CDR3 is TGCGCCAGCAGCTTGGCTTCCAGGGGGGGGTACGAGCAGTACTTC. It translates to CASSLASRGGYEQYF. V is TRBV5-1 and J is TRBJ2-7; perhaps D is TRBD1 or TRBD2 (7 bases each). The CDR3 sequence is 15 residues long. Germline V CDR1 and CDR2: SGHRS, YFSETQ. The V end lost 0 bases, the J end lost 4 bases, and 14 bases lay between the germline ends.

The rearrangement links TRBV5-1 to TRBJ2-1, with TRBD2 matching 11 bases. The V gene's germline CDR1 is SGHRS and CDR2 YFSETQ. The CDR3 has 15 residues. Trimming removed 4 bases from V and 5 bases from J; junction bases left unmatched: 5. CDR3 in DNA: TGCGCCAGCAGCCGCCCACTAGCGGGGGACAATGAGCAGTTCTTC. Its translation is CASSRPLAGDNEQFF.

The sample holds a few counts of this clonotype. The chain combines TRBV5-1 with TRBJ1-1; a possible D gene is TRBD1 (6 bases). The ends were cut back, 4 bases at V and 7 bases at J, with 17 bases in the middle. This CDR3 has 14 residues. Germline CDR1 SGHRS, CDR2 YFSETQ. Here the CDR3 DNA reads TGCGCCAGCAGCCCGACGGGGGGGCCCCTTGAAGCTTTCTTT. Translating it yields CASSPTGGPLEAFF.

This clonotype was counted a few times. V is TRBV12-3 or TRBV12-4 and J is TRBJ2-2; D might be TRBD2 (5 bases). There are 18 residues in the CDR3. V gave up 6 bases and J gave up 5 bases, with 25 bases separating them. The CDR3 spells CASSYYGIRALRTGELFF. The DNA for the CDR3 is TGTGCCAGCAGCTATTACGGGATAAGGGCGTTGAGGACCGGGGAGCTGTTTTTT.

Only a few counts were recorded for this clonotype. CDR3 nucleotide sequence: TGTGCCACCAAGATAACGGGGGTCACTGAAGCTTTCTTT. Its protein is CATKITGVTEAFF. V is TRBV15 and J is TRBJ1-1; D perhaps matches TRBD1 (5 bases). The CDR3 totals 13 residues. Deletions cut 7 bases from V and 4 bases from J, with 13 bases between. Germline assignment: CDR1 LNHNV and CDR2 YYDKDF (reference sequence).

In its sample, this clonotype was seen many times. CDR3 DNA: TGTGCCAGCAGCCCAGGGACGGCTAATCAGCCCCAGCATTTT. It codes for CASSPGTANQPQHF. The chain has TRBV7-9 and TRBJ1-5, with a weak D call TRBD1 (5 bases). CDR1 and CDR2 from the germline V gene are SEHNR and FQNEAQ (reference sequence). The CDR3 extends over 14 amino acids. V was trimmed by 5 bases and J by 4 bases, leaving 12 bases between them.